This paragraph reports one T cell receptor (beta chain). This entry belongs to a study of blood T cell repertoires in COVID-19. Method: immunoSEQ multiplex PCR; TCRdb's copy keeps in-frame clones and lacks some. Altogether roughly 200,000 clones are present, around three quarters being singletons, with the ten largest covering around 7%. V gave up 6 bases and J gave up 14 bases; unmatched junction bases: 9. The CDR3 extends over 12 amino acids. The germline CDR1 and CDR2 sequences are ENHRY and SYGVKD. The chain joins TRBV10-3 to TRBJ1-4; TRBD1 matches 7 bases. This TCR derives from a man aged 65-85 years with active or convalescent COVID-19. The source material was peripheral blood. The CDR3 DNA follows: TGTGCCATCAGCCGTACCGGGACAGATCTGTTTTTT. It is translated as CAISRTGTDLFF.